Each of the 10 T cell receptor beta chains below was sequenced from the same sample in a study of patients and donors after allogeneic stem cell transplantation. Using its own MiXCR run on the RT-PCR reads, TCRdb lists one record per CDR3 protein. The table shows around 7,600 distinct CDR3 sequences, with around 10% occurring only once. Material for sequencing was blood, either unsorted or a sorted T cell fraction (not recorded which). The receptor source for this set is a human donor who was either an allogeneic HSCT recipient or a stem cell or donor lymphocyte infusion donor (not recorded which). It is not recorded whose cells these are; they may come from a transplant donor.

At least ten counts were recorded for this clonotype. The V gene is TRBV6-6, the J gene TRBJ1-2, with 10 positions matching TRBD1. CDR1 and CDR2 (germline): MNHNY, SVGAGI (reference sequence). The CDR3 length is 16 residues. Germline trimming cut 3 bases from V and 0 bases from J; bases unmatched to any gene: 4. The CDR3 DNA reads TGTGCCAGCAGTTATGGACAGGGGGAAGCTAACTATGGCTACACCTTC. As protein: CASSYGQGEANYGYTF.

This clonotype occurred a few times. The chain combines TRBV5-1 with TRBJ2-5; 15 nucleotides align to TRBD2. This CDR3 has 18 amino acids. V lost 3 bases, J lost 0 bases, and 6 bases stayed unmatched. Germline loops: CDR1 SGHRS, CDR2 YFSETQ. This CDR3 is CASSSGTSGGPYQETQYF. DNA of the CDR3: TGCGCCAGCAGCTCCGGGACTAGCGGGGGGCCGTACCAAGAGACCCAGTACTTC.

In its sample, this clonotype ranks as medium-sized. A read error may produce the germline difference seen at one junction end. V is TRBV11-2 and J is TRBJ2-7; a possible D gene is TRBD1 (5 bases). Germline lookup yields CDR1 SGHAT and CDR2 FQNNGV. CDR3 length equals 13 residues. The CDR3 DNA reads TGTGCCAGCAGCTTAGGCAGGGAATACGGGCAGTACTTC. It codes for CASSLGREYGQYF.

This clonotype was recorded many times. The chain joins TRBV6-5 to TRBJ1-5; 8 bases line up with TRBD1. Trimming cost V 7 bases and J 2 bases; bases outside gene matches: 4. Germline V gene sequence: CDR1 MNHEY, CDR2 SVGAGI. The CDR3 loop spans 14 amino acids. The CDR3 loop is CASKQGQGNQPQHF. The CDR3, as DNA: TGTGCCAGCAAACAGGGACAGGGCAATCAGCCCCAGCATTTT.

This clonotype was observed many times. The V gene is TRBV5-1, the J gene TRBJ1-1; TRBD1 matches at 7 bases. CDR1 and CDR2 (germline): SGHRS, YFSETQ. The trim removed 2 bases at V and 4 bases at J, leaving 5 bases unmatched. The CDR3 has 14 residues. The CDR3 loop is CASSFLGQVTEAFF. The CDR3 region has the DNA TGCGCCAGCAGCTTTCTCGGACAGGTCACTGAAGCTTTCTTT.

The chain uses TRBV28 and TRBJ1-4; the D is unclear. The CDR3 totals 13 residues. The V and J ends lost 10 bases and 4 bases respectively, with 13 bases between them. Germline values: CDR1 MDHEN, CDR2 SYDVKM. CDR3 sequence (DNA): TGTGCCACCAATACACCAGTTAATGAAAAACTGTTTTTT. Protein product: CATNTPVNEKLFF.

This clonotype was counted only a few times. The genes are TRBV5-1 and TRBJ1-2; D not resolved. The length of the CDR3 is 13 residues. Germline V gene data show CDR1 as SGHRS and CDR2 as YFSETQ. V gave up 6 bases and J gave up 2 bases, with 11 bases separating them. The CDR3 here is CASNPDRNYGYTF. The CDR3 DNA reads as TGCGCCAGCAATCCGGACCGAAACTATGGCTACACCTTC.

This clonotype was counted ten times or more. J is TRBJ1-2 and V is TRBV27; D gene uncertain. CDR1 is MNHEY and CDR2 is SMNVEV in the germline V gene (reference sequence). V dropped 6 bases and J dropped 4 bases, with 12 bases sitting between them. The CDR3 runs to 13 residues. The CDR3, as DNA: TGTGCCAGCAGACTAAGCTGGGGCTATGGCTACACCTTC. The encoded protein is CASRLSWGYGYTF.

This clonotype was found many times. This chain connects TRBV6-6 to TRBJ1-3; TRBD1 is a possible D gene (6 bases). The CDR3 runs to 15 residues. With 5 bases removed from V and 0 bases from J, the gap between germline ends came to 11 bases. Germline loops: CDR1 MNHNY, CDR2 SVGAGI (reference sequence). As DNA, the CDR3 is TGTGCCAGCAGTGTGGACAGCGTCTCTGGAAACACCATATATTTT. This codes for CASSVDSVSGNTIYF.

The genes are TRBV12-3 or TRBV12-4 and TRBJ2-5; 8 bases line up with TRBD2. The CDR3 sequence is 16 residues long. Germline trimming cut 5 bases from V and 5 bases from J; bases unmatched to any gene: 13. CDR3 region: CASSPPGAGARETQYF. CDR3 coding DNA: TGTGCCAGCAGTCCCCCAGGAGCGGGGGCCCGGGAGACCCAGTACTTC.